Listed below are T cell receptor beta chains from one sample, sequenced in a study of shared clonotypes between healthy human individuals. Using immunoSEQ multiplex PCR, the repertoire was profiled, and TCRdb retains in-frame clones only, with some absent. The data contain just over 2,000,000 clones, about 95% of them singletons. Input material: naive CD8+ T cells sorted from blood. The origin of the receptors is a man younger than 35 in good health. CDR3s include the opening cysteine and the closing phenylalanine or tryptophan. The D gene is left open where the match is weak. Clone sizes are given selectively: once, few, many, or a class where the clone is expanded.

j_call: TRBJ2-7; v_call: TRBV28; d_call: .; clone_size: .; cdr3_aa: CASSDGGQINEQYF; cdr3_nt: TGTGCCAGCAGCGACGGGGGACAGATCAACGAGCAGTACTTC
j_call: TRBJ1-1; v_call: TRBV5-1; d_call: .; clone_size: .; cdr3_aa: CASSLLGWDEAFF; cdr3_nt: TGCGCCAGCAGCTTGTTAGGGTGGGACGAAGCTTTCTTT
j_call: TRBJ2-2; v_call: TRBV6-5; d_call: .; clone_size: .; cdr3_aa: CASSFGQLLAGELFF; cdr3_nt: TGTGCCAGCAGTTTCGGACAGCTACTTGCCGGGGAGCTGTTTTTT
j_call: TRBJ2-1; v_call: TRBV10-3; d_call: TRBD2; clone_size: few; cdr3_aa: CAIGASGGADEQFF; cdr3_nt: TGTGCCATCGGGGCTAGCGGGGGGGCCGATGAGCAGTTCTTC
j_call: TRBJ2-7; v_call: TRBV6-6; d_call: .; clone_size: once; cdr3_aa: CASSYSGGSYEQYF; cdr3_nt: TGTGCCAGCAGTTACTCCGGTGGGTCCTACGAGCAGTACTTC
j_call: TRBJ2-7; v_call: TRBV7-8; d_call: .; clone_size: .; cdr3_aa: CASSGAGQALYEQYF; cdr3_nt: TGTGCCAGCAGCGGGGCCGGGCAGGCTCTATACGAGCAGTACTTC
j_call: TRBJ2-2; v_call: TRBV4-3; d_call: .; clone_size: once; cdr3_aa: CASSGERGLAVPGAGELFF; cdr3_nt: TGCGCCAGCAGCGGAGAGAGGGGGCTAGCGGTTCCCGGGGCCGGGGAGCTGTTTTTT
j_call: TRBJ2-2; v_call: TRBV11-2; d_call: TRBD1; clone_size: .; cdr3_aa: CASSSVAGGNTGELFF; cdr3_nt: TGTGCCAGCAGCTCCGTGGCAGGGGGGAACACCGGGGAGCTGTTTTTT
j_call: TRBJ1-6; v_call: TRBV11-2; d_call: TRBD1; clone_size: once; cdr3_aa: CASSPGPTGEDSPLHF; cdr3_nt: TGTGCCAGCAGCCCCGGCCCGACAGGGGAGGATTCACCCCTCCACTTT
j_call: TRBJ2-7; v_call: TRBV11-2; d_call: .; clone_size: .; cdr3_aa: CASSLDLWDRIADEQYF; cdr3_nt: TGTGCCAGCAGCTTAGATCTCTGGGATAGAATCGCAGACGAGCAGTACTTC
j_call: TRBJ1-2; v_call: TRBV7-9; d_call: TRBD1; clone_size: .; cdr3_aa: CASSDGTGAVYGYTF; cdr3_nt: TGTGCCAGCAGCGACGGGACAGGGGCCGTCTATGGCTACACCTTC